The T cell receptor (beta chain) under discussion was sequenced for a study of T-cell reconstitution after alpha-beta-depleted transplantation in children. Unique molecular identifiers were used to barcode this TCRbeta library. TCRdb ran MiXCR on the PCR reads and lists one entry per CDR3 protein. This repertoire shows 400,000 to 500,000 distinct CDR3 sequences, 9.5% to 13% found once; its top ten account for 5% to 6.5%. This clonotype was detected a few times. Trimming stripped 2 bases from V and 3 bases from J, with 13 bases between. The CDR3 sequence is 15 residues long. CDR1 and CDR2 from the germline V gene are MNHEY and SMNVEV (reference sequence).

Sequenced material: PBMCs from the stem cell graft donor, taken from the stem cell graft. This chain joins TRBV27 and TRBJ1-1; D is ambiguous. The TCR originated in a human donor who donated a stem cell graft to a child with acute myeloid leukemia. The CDR3 protein is CASSLRSLRDTEAFF. The CDR3 DNA sequence: TGTGCCAGCAGTTTAAGATCCCTTCGGGACACTGAAGCTTTCTTT.